What follows are 22 T cell receptor beta chains derived from one specimen sequenced in a study of human T cells and chemical hapten exposure. TCRdb used MiXCR to reprocess the RACE reads, holding one entry per CDR3 protein. The sample shows roughly 120,000 distinct CDR3 sequences, 12% of them seen only once. As to time point: patch test 1, 2 weeks after DPC sensitization. Specified treatment: therapeutic diphenylcyclopropenone sensitization with weekly scalp DPC. The input for sequencing was whole blood, taken in connection with sensitization to the hapten diphenylcyclopropenone (DPC). These receptors were collected from a woman aged 45-60 years with alopecia areata. Some clones in this sample may be carry-over from other donors' samples.

This clonotype was detected only a few times. The chain recombines TRBV29-1 with TRBJ2-1; the D is unclear. The germline V gene encodes CDR1 SQVTM and CDR2 ANQGSEA. CDR3 length equals 14 residues. The V end was cut by 2 bases, the J end by 0 bases, with 8 bases between. CDR3 region: CSVERSLSYNEQFF. CDR3 DNA sequence: TGCAGCGTTGAAAGGAGTCTCTCCTACAATGAGCAGTTCTTC.

The chain couples TRBV29-1 to TRBJ1-2; maybe TRBD1 (5 bases). Trimming pared 6 bases from V and 3 bases from J, leaving 17 bases between. Per germline, CDR1 SQVTM and CDR2 ANQGSEA. This CDR3 is built from 14 residues. CDR3 nucleotides: TGCAGCGTGGCCGGGGACGACGGAGACTATGGCTACACCTTC. This codes for CSVAGDDGDYGYTF.

The gene calls are TRBV7-6 and TRBJ2-1; D ambiguous. Per the germline V gene, CDR1 is SGHVS and CDR2 is FNYEAQ. The CDR3 covers 17 residues. Trimming shortened V by 5 bases and J by 4 bases, and 21 bases separated the two germline ends. The CDR3 DNA reads TGTGCCAGCAGCCGCCGTCCCCCAGCGCAGACTTACAATGAGCAGTTCTTC. Amino acid sequence: CASSRRPPAQTYNEQFF.

This clonotype has a handful of counts. The CDR3, as DNA: TGTGCCAGCAGTGCAACGACAGGGAATCAGCCCCAGCATTTT. Its protein is CASSATTGNQPQHF. The rearrangement joins TRBV6-1 to TRBJ1-5, with TRBD1 matching over 7 bases. Germline loops: CDR1 MNHNS, CDR2 SASEGT. The CDR3 runs to 14 residues. Trimming at V came to 4 bases and at J to 4 bases, leaving 4 bases not matched to a gene.

There are many counts of this clonotype. V usage is TRBV7-2 and J usage is TRBJ1-1; TRBD1 agrees at 7 bases. Per germline, CDR1 SGHTA and CDR2 FQGNSA. Trimming at V came to 5 bases and at J to 4 bases, leaving 4 bases not matched to a gene. The CDR3 runs to 13 residues. The CDR3 reads CASSPTGSTEAFF. Here the CDR3 DNA reads TGTGCCAGCAGCCCGACAGGGAGCACTGAAGCTTTCTTT.

The chain recombines TRBV6-5 with TRBJ1-3; a weak D match, TRBD1 (5 bases). Germline values: CDR1 MNHEY, CDR2 SVGAGI. The germline V and J ends were trimmed by 0 bases and 0 bases, with 6 bases remaining between them. CDR3 length equals 15 residues. The CDR3 sequence: CASSYSGDSGNTIYF. CDR3 DNA sequence: TGTGCCAGCAGTTACTCGGGGGACTCTGGAAACACCATATATTTT.

This clonotype was observed at least ten times. The rearrangement uses TRBV4-1 and TRBJ2-7; D is possibly TRBD1 or TRBD2 (5 bases each). Germline-derived CDR1 and CDR2 are MGHRA and YSYEKL. V was cut by 4 bases and J by 0 bases, with 16 bases left in between. The CDR3 is made up of 16 amino acids. CDR3 nucleotide sequence: TGCGCCAGCAGCCCGAGGGCCGGGACGGACTCCTACGAGCAGTACTTC. Protein product: CASSPRAGTDSYEQYF.

The rearrangement joins TRBV6-5 to TRBJ2-1; 10 nucleotides match TRBD1. Germline-derived CDR1 and CDR2 are MNHEY and SVGAGI. The CDR3 has 14 amino acids. The junction had 6 bases not matched to a gene; V was cut back by 6 bases and J by 7 bases. CDR3 sequence reads: CASRPDRGQNEQFF. CDR3 DNA: TGTGCCAGCAGACCAGACAGGGGGCAAAATGAGCAGTTCTTC.

CDR3 protein: CASRKADSSSNQPQHF. The CDR3 DNA follows: TGTGCCAGCAGGAAGGCAGACAGTTCGAGCAATCAGCCCCAGCATTTT. This chain joins TRBV21-1 and TRBJ1-5; the table's D call of TRBD1 was not tested on the DNA. TRBV21-1 is an annotated pseudogene. This CDR3 is built from 16 residues.

This chain connects TRBV20-1 to TRBJ2-7; D might be TRBD2 (5 bases). CDR3 length: 14 residues. Germline CDR1 DFQATT, CDR2 SNEGSKA (reference sequence). The ends were cut back, 2 bases at V and 0 bases at J, with 11 bases in the middle. The CDR3: CSARPGKGSYEQYF. In DNA form, the CDR3 reads TGCAGTGCTAGACCGGGGAAGGGCTCCTACGAGCAGTACTTC.

In this sample, this clonotype turned up many times. The chain recombines TRBV6-1 with TRBJ2-7, with TRBD2 identical over 13 bases. J was trimmed by 2 bases and V by 5 bases; bases with no gene match: 0. Germline V gives CDR1 MNHNS, CDR2 SASEGT. The CDR3 has 14 residues. The CDR3 loop is CASSTSGRAYEQYF. The CDR3 DNA is TGTGCCAGCAGTACTAGCGGGAGGGCCTACGAGCAGTACTTC.

This clonotype occurred a few times. One junction end does not reproduce the germline sequence, and a read error may be involved. The chain recombines TRBV7-7 with TRBJ2-2; D may be TRBD1 (6 bases). The CDR3 sequence is 15 residues long. CDR1 is SSHAT, CDR2 FNYEAQ, per germline (reference sequence). CDR3 protein: CASSLYRADTGELFF. In DNA, the CDR3 is TGTGCTAGCAGCTTGTACAGGGCGGACACCGGGGAGCTGTTTTTT.

A few counts support this clonotype. V and J are TRBV2 and TRBJ2-2; TRBD2 aligns across 10 bases. The germline gives CDR1 SNHLY, CDR2 FYNNEI. The CDR3 spans 17 residues. The V gene end was trimmed by 4 bases and the J gene end by 9 bases; junction bases not matched to a gene: 14. In nucleotides, the CDR3 is TGTGCCAGCAGTGGGGCCCGGGCTAGCGGGAGAGGCCGGGAGCTGTTTTTT. Protein: CASSGARASGRGRELFF. Supplemented by reference TRBV2 and TRBJ2-2, the full variable domain reads EPEVTQTPSHQVTQMGQEVILRCVPISNHLYFYWYRQILGQKVEFLVSFYNNEISEKSEIFDDQFSVERPDGSNFTLKIRSTKLEDSAMYFCASSGARASGRGRELFFGEGSRLTVL.

J is TRBJ1-1 and V is TRBV3-1; unclear D gene. The CDR3 covers 15 residues. Germline-derived CDR1 and CDR2 are LGHDT and YNNKEL (reference sequence). Deletions cut 0 bases from V and 1 base from J, with 9 bases between. In DNA form, the CDR3 reads TGTGCCAGCAGCCAAGATCTTATTAGGAACACTGAAGCTTTCTTT. Residues: CASSQDLIRNTEAFF.

This clonotype was seen repeatedly, ten times or more. The gene calls are TRBV29-1 and TRBJ2-7; TRBD1 aligns across 8 bases. Germline values: CDR1 SQVTM, CDR2 ANQGSEA. J gave up 5 bases and V 7 bases, and 25 bases lay outside the gene matches. The CDR3 has 18 amino acids. In DNA, the CDR3 is TGCAGCGCCTCAAGCCGGGACAGGTCATATTCGAGTAAGGACGAGCAGTACTTC. This encodes CSASSRDRSYSSKDEQYF.

V is TRBV28 and J is TRBJ2-1, with D perhaps assigned TRBD1 or TRBD2 (5 bases each). This CDR3 comprises 14 residues. With 1 base removed from V and 6 bases from J, the gap between germline ends came to 10 bases. Germline CDR1 reads MDHEN; CDR2 reads SYDVKM. The CDR3 coding sequence is TGTGCCAGCAGTTTATTGAGGGGAGTCAATGAGCAGTTCTTC. Its protein product is CASSLLRGVNEQFF. The full variable domain, its missing parts supplied by reference TRBV28 and TRBJ2-1, is DVKVTQSSRYLVKRTGEKVFLECVQDMDHENMFWYRQDPGLGLRLIYFSYDVKMKEKGDIPEGYSVSREKKERFSLILESASTNQTSMYLCASSLLRGVNEQFFGPGTRLTVL.

The rearrangement uses TRBV12-3 or TRBV12-4 and TRBJ2-3, with D perhaps matching TRBD1 or TRBD2 (5 bases each). Trimming shortened V by 8 bases and J by 3 bases, and 15 bases separated the two germline ends. The CDR3 is 14 amino acids. The CDR3 sequence is CASLGTRSTDTQYF. DNA of the CDR3: TGTGCCAGCCTTGGGACCCGTTCGACAGATACGCAGTATTTT.

This clonotype was counted ten times or more. The chain links TRBV3-1 to TRBJ2-5; D gene unclear. The germline gives CDR1 LGHDT, CDR2 YNNKEL (reference sequence). The CDR3 contains 15 residues. The V end lost 1 base, the J end lost 3 bases, and 12 bases lay between the germline ends. The CDR3, as DNA: TGTGCCAGCAGCCAAGTCCGAACTACAAAAGAGACCCAGTACTTC. It codes for CASSQVRTTKETQYF.

This clonotype was picked up many times. The chain links TRBV7-9 to TRBJ2-5, with TRBD1 matching 10 bases. This CDR3 spans 15 amino acids. With V trimmed by 4 bases and J by 1 base, 3 bases remained unmatched. Germline lookup yields CDR1 SEHNR and CDR2 FQNEAQ (reference sequence). The CDR3 protein is CASSSRTGGQETQYF. The CDR3 DNA reads TGTGCCAGCAGCTCACGGACAGGGGGCCAAGAGACCCAGTACTTC.

This clonotype was detected a few times. The rearrangement uses TRBV12-3 or TRBV12-4 and TRBJ2-7; 8 bases agree with TRBD1. The CDR3 runs to 14 residues. V was pared by 6 bases and J by 2 bases, with 6 bases of the junction left unmatched. The CDR3 protein is CASRPRTGTYEQYF. For the CDR3, the DNA is TGTGCCAGCAGGCCCCGGACAGGGACCTACGAGCAGTACTTC.

The chain joins TRBV7-2 to TRBJ2-2; unclear D gene. Germline CDR1 SGHTA, CDR2 FQGNSA. V was clipped by 5 bases and J by 4 bases, with 8 bases between them. The CDR3 loop spans 13 amino acids. CDR3 region: CASSPKRTGELFF. The CDR3 DNA reads TGTGCCAGCAGCCCAAAGCGCACCGGGGAGCTGTTTTTT.

The J gene is TRBJ2-2, the V gene TRBV7-9; D is undetermined. Trimming cost V 5 bases and J 4 bases, with 14 bases left between them. Germline V gene lookup returns CDR1 SEHNR and CDR2 FQNEAQ (reference sequence). The CDR3 runs to 15 residues. CDR3 residues: CASSGPGLGTGELFF. The DNA for the CDR3 is TGTGCCAGCAGCGGACCCGGGTTGGGCACCGGGGAGCTGTTTTTT.